The present TCR beta chain was sequenced within a study of T cell responses to AZD1222 COVID-19 vaccine. Study-wide results and limits: The repertoires were collected only after the peak T cell response. The donor cohort was predominantly white British with a female majority, and clonal diversity may have been underestimated. With two AZD1222 doses given, Spike-specific TCR breadth and depth both rose.

To note about this clone: The antigen is not known.

Measured with immunoSEQ multiplex PCR; TCRdb has only the in-frame clones, and not every one. The repertoire has roughly 150,000 clones, about 90% of them found once; the top ten carry approximately 6.3%. The receptor's source is an adult who received the AZD1222 COVID-19 vaccine. The sequencing here drew on peripheral blood, taken 28 days after the second AZD1222 dose.

CDR3 DNA: TGTGCCAGCAGCTCCGAGGGGTCGGGCTCCTACGAGCAGTACTTC. Its protein product is CASSSEGSGSYEQYF. The rearrangement links TRBV7-9 to TRBJ2-7; D may match TRBD1 or TRBD2 (5 bases each). Germline V CDR1 and CDR2: SEHNR, FQNEAQ (reference sequence). The CDR3 sequence is 15 residues long. V was pared by 4 bases and J by 0 bases, with 13 bases between.